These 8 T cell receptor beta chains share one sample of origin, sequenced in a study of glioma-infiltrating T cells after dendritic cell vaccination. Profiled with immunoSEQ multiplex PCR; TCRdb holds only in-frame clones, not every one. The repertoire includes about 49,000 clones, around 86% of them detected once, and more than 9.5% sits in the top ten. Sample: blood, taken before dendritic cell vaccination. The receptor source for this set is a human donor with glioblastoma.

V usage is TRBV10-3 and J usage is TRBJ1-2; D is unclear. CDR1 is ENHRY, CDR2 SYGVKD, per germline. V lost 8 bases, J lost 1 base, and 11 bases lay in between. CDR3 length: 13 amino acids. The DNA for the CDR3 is TGTGCCATCGATGGAGGGAGTAACTATGGCTACACCTTC. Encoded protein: CAIDGGSNYGYTF.

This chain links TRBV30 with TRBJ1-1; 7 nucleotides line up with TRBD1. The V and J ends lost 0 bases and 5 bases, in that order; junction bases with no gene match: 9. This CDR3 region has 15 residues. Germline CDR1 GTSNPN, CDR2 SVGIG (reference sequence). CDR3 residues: CAWSVRQGLKTEAFF. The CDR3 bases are TGTGCCTGGAGTGTCCGACAGGGCCTCAAGACTGAAGCTTTCTTT.

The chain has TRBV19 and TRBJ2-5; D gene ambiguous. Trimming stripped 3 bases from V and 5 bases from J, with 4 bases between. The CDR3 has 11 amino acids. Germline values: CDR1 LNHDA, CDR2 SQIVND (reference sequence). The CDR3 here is CASSISETQYF. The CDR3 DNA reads TGTGCCAGTAGTATCTCTGAGACCCAGTACTTC.

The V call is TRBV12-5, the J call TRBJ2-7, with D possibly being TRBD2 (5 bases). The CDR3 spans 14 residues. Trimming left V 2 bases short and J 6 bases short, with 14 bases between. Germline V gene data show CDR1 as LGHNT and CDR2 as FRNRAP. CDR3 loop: CASGLCGSPCEQYF. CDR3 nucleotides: TGTGCTAGTGGTTTGTGCGGGTCCCCCTGCGAGCAGTACTTC.

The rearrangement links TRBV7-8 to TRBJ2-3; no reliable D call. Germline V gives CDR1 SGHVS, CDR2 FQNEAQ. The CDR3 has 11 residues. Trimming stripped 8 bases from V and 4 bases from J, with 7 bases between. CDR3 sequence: CASAQSDTQYF. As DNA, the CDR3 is TGTGCCAGCGCACAGTCAGATACGCAGTATTTT.

The CDR3 DNA follows: TGCAGTGCAAGCGTAACCTACGAGCAGTACTTC. It specifies CSASVTYEQYF. The gene calls are TRBV20-1 and TRBJ2-7; D remains ambiguous. Germline CDR1 DFQATT, CDR2 SNEGSKA (reference sequence). This CDR3 region has 11 residues. Trimming took 6 bases from V and 2 from J, leaving 8 bases between them.

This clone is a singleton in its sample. Here the CDR3 reads CASSYWEAGGNEKLFF. CDR3 nucleotide sequence: TGTGCCAGCAGTTACTGGGAAGCCGGGGGGAATGAAAAACTGTTTTTT. The chain has TRBV6-5 and TRBJ1-4, with D perhaps matching TRBD1 (5 bases). The CDR3 consists of 16 residues. CDR1 is MNHEY, CDR2 SVGAGI, per germline. The V end lost 1 base, the J end lost 5 bases, and 14 bases lay between the germline ends.

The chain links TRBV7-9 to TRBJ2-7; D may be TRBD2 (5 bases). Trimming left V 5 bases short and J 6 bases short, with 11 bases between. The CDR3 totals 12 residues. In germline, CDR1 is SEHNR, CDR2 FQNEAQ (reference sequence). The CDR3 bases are TGTGCCAGCAGCGCCGGAGGTGGCGAGCAGTACTTC. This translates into CASSAGGGEQYF.